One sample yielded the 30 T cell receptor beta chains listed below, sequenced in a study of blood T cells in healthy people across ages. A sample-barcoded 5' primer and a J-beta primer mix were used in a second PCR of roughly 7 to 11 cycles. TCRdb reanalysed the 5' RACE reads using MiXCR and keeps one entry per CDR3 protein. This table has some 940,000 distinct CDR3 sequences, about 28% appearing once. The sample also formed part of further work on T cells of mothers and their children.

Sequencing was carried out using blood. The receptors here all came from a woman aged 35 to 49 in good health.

The CDR3 nucleotides are TGCAGTGCTAGGGTGGCGAACTCTCTTCCCGATGAGCAGTTCTTC. Translated, it gives CSARVANSLPDEQFF. The rearrangement joins TRBV20-1 to TRBJ2-1, with no clear D. The CDR3 has 15 residues. Per germline, CDR1 DFQATT and CDR2 SNEGSKA (reference sequence). V dropped 3 bases and J dropped 8 bases, with 20 bases sitting between them.

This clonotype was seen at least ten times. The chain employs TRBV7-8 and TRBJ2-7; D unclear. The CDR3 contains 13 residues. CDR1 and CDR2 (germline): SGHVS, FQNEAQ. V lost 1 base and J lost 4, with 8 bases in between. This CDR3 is CASSLGYIYEQYF. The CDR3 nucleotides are TGTGCCAGCAGCTTAGGGTATATTTACGAGCAGTACTTC.

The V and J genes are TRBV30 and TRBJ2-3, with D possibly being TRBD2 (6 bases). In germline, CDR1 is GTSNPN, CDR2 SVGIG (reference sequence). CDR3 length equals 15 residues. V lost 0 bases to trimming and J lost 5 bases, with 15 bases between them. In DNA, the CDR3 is TGTGCCTGGAGTGTACTGGCAGTGGGGGGAGATACGCAGTATTTT. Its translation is CAWSVLAVGGDTQYF.

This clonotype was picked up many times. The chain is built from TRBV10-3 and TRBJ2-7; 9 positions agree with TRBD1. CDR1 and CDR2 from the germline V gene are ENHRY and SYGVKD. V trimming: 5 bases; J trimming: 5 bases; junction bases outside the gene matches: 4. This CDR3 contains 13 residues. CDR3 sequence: CAISHGQGNEQYF. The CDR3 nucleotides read TGTGCCATCAGTCATGGACAGGGGAACGAGCAGTACTTC.

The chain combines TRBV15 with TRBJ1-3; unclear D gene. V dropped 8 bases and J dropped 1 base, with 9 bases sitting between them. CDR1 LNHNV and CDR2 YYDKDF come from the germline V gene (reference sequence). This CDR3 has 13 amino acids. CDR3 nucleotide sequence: TGTGCCACCGGTAGTGATTCTGGAAACACCATATATTTT. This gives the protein CATGSDSGNTIYF.

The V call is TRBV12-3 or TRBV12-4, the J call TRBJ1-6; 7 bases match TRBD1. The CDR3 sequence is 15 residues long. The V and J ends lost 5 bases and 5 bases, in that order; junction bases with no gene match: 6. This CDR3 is CASSPRTGDNSPLHF. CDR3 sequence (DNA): TGTGCCAGCAGTCCGCGGACAGGCGATAATTCACCCCTCCACTTT.

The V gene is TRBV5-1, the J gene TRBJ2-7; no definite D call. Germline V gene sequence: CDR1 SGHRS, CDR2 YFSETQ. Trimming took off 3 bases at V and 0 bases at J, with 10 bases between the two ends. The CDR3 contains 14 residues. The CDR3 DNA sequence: TGCGCCAGCAGCTGGGTAGCCGCCTCCTACGAGCAGTACTTC. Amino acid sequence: CASSWVAASYEQYF.

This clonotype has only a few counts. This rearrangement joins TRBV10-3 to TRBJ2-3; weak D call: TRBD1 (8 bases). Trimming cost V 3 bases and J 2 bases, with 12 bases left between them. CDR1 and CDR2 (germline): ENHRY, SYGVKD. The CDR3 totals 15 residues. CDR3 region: CAISEAGQATDTQYF. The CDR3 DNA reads TGTGCCATCAGTGAAGCGGGACAGGCCACAGATACGCAGTATTTT.

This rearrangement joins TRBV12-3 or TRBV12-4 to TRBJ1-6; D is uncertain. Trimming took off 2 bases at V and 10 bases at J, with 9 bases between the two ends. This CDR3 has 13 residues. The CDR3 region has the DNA TGTGCCAGCAGTTTAAACACACGGTCACCCCTCCACTTT. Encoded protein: CASSLNTRSPLHF.

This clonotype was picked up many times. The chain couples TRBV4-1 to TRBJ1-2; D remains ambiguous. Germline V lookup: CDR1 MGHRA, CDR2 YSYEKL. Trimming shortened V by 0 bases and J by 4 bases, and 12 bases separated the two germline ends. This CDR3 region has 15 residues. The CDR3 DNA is TGCGCCAGCAGCCAAGAAGCGTCAGCCTTCTATGGCTACACCTTC. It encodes CASSQEASAFYGYTF.

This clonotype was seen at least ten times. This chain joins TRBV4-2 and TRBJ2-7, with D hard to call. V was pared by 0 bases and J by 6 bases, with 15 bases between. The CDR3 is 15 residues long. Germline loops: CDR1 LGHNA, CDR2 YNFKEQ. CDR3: CASSQDYSRPSEQYF. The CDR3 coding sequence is TGTGCCAGCAGCCAAGATTACAGCCGCCCTAGCGAGCAGTACTTC.

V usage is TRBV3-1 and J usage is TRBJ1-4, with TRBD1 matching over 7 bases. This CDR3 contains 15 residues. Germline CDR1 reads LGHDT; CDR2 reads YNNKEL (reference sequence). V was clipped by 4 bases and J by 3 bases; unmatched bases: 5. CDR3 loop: CASSLRQGANEKLFF. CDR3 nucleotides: TGTGCCAGCAGCCTGAGACAGGGTGCTAATGAAAAACTGTTTTTT.

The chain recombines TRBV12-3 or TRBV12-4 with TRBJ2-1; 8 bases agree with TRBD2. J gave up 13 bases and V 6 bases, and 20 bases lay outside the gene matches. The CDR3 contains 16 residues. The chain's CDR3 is CASSDLSGGGAGRQFF. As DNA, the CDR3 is TGTGCCAGCAGCGATCTTTCCGGGGGGGGCGCCGGTCGACAGTTCTTC.

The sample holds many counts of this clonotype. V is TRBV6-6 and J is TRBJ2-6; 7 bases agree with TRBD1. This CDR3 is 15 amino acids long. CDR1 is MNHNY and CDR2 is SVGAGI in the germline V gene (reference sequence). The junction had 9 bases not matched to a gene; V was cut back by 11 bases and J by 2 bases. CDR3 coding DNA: TGTGCCTTGGGGACAGCTAGGACTGGGGCCAACGTCCTGACTTTC. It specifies CALGTARTGANVLTF.

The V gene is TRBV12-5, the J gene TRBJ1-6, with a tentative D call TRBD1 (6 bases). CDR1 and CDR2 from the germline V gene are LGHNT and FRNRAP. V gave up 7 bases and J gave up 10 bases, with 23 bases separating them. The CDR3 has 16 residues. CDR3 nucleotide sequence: TGTGCTAGTGCCCCCAACAGGGAGGTTTTTAAATCACCCCTCCACTTT. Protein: CASAPNREVFKSPLHF.

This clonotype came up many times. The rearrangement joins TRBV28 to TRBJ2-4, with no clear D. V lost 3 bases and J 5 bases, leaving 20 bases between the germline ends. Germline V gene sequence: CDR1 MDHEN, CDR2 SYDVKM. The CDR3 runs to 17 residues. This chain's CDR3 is CASSFSAHSRTQNIQYF. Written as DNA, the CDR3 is TGTGCCAGCAGTTTTTCCGCTCACAGTCGAACCCAAAACATTCAGTACTTC.

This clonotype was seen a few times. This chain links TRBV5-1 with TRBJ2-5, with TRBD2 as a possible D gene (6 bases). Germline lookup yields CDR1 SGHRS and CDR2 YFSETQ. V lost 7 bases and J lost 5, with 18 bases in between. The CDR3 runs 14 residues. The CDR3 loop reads CASAPGLGTETQYF. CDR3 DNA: TGCGCCAGCGCCCCGGGACTGGGTACGGAGACCCAGTACTTC.

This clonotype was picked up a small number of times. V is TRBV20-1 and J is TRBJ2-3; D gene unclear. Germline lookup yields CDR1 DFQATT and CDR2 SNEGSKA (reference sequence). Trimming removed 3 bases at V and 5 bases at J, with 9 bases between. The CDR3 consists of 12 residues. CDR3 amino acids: CSARRNVDTQYF. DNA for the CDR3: TGCAGTGCTAGGCGGAATGTAGATACGCAGTATTTT.

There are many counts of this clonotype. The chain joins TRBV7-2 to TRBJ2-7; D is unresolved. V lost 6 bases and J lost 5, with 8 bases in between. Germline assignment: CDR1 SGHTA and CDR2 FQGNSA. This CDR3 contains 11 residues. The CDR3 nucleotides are TGTGCCAGCAGGCAATTTAACGAGCAGTACTTC. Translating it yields CASRQFNEQYF. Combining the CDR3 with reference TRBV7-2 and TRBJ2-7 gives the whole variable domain GAGVSQSPSNKVTEKGKDVELRCDPISGHTALYWYRQSLGQGLEFLIYFQGNSAPDKSGLPSDRFSAERTGGSVSTLTIQRTQQEDSAVYLCASRQFNEQYFGPGTRLTVT.

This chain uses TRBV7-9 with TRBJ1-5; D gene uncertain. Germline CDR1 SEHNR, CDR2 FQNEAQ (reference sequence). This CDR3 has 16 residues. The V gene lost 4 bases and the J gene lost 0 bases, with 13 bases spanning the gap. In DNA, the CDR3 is TGTGCCAGCAGCTACCCCGGGCCGTATAGCAATCAGCCCCAGCATTTT. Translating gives CASSYPGPYSNQPQHF.

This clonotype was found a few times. The CDR3 loop reads CASSDLGRGGTTLEAFF. The CDR3, as DNA: TGTGCCAGCAGTGATCTGGGGAGGGGCGGGACAACCCTCGAAGCTTTCTTT. V and J are TRBV6-1 and TRBJ1-1; D possibly corresponds to TRBD1 (6 bases). Germline CDR1 and CDR2: MNHNS and SASEGT. Trimming removed 3 bases at V and 8 bases at J, with 25 bases between. CDR3 length: 17 amino acids.

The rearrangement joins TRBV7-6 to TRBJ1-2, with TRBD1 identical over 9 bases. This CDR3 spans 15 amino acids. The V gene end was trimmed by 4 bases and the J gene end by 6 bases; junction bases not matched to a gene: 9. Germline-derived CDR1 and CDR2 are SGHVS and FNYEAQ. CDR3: CASSSSGTGSDGYTF. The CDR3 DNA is TGTGCCAGCAGCTCCTCCGGGACAGGGAGCGATGGCTACACCTTC.

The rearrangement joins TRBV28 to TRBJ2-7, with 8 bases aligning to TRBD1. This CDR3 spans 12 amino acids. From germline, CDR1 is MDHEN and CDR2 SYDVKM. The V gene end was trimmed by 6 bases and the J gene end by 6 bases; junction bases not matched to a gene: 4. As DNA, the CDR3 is TGTGCCAGCAGGGCCACAGGGGGCGAGCAGTACTTC. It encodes CASRATGGEQYF.

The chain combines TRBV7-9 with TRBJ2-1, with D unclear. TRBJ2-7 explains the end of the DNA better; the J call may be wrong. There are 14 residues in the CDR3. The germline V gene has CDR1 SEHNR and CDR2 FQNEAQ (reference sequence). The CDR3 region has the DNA TGTGCCAGCAGCTTAGGTCCCGTGGTCTACGAGCAGTACTTC. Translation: CASSLGPVVYEQYF.

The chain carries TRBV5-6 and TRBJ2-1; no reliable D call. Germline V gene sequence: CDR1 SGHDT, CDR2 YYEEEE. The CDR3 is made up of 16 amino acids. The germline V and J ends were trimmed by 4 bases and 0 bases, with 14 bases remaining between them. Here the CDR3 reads CASSHNRVSSYNEQFF. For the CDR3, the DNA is TGTGCCAGCAGCCACAACCGGGTCAGCTCCTACAATGAGCAGTTCTTC.

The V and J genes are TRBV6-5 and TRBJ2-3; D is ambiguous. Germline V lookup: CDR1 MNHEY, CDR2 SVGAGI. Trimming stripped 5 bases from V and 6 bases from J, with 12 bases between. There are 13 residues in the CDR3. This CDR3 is CASSEMRADTQYF. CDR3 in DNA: TGTGCCAGCAGTGAAATGAGAGCCGATACGCAGTATTTT.

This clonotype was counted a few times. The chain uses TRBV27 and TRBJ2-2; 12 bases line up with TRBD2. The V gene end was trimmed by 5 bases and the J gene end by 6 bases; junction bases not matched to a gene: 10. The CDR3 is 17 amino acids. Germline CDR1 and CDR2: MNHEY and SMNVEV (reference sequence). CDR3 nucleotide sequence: TGTGCCAGCAGTACAAGGACTAGCGGGGTTCGTGCCGGGGAGCTGTTTTTT. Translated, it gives CASSTRTSGVRAGELFF.

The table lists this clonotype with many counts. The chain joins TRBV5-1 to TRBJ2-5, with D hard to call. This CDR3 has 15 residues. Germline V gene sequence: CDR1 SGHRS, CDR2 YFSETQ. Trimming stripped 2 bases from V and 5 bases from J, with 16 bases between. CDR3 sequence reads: CASSFLGTSAETQYF. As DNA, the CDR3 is TGCGCCAGCAGCTTTTTGGGCACATCGGCGGAGACCCAGTACTTC. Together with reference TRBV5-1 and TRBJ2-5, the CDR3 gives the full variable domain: KAGVTQTPRYLIKTRGQQVTLSCSPISGHRSVSWYQQTPGQGLQFLFEYFSETQRNKGNFPGRFSGRQFSNSRSEMNVSTLELGDSALYLCASSFLGTSAETQYFGPGTRLLVL.

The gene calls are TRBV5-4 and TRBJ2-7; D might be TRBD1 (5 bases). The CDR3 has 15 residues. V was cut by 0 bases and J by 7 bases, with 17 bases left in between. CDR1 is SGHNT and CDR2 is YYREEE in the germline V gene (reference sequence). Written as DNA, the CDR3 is TGTGCCAGCAGCTTGGGAGGCCGGGCAGGGAAGGAGCAGTACTTC. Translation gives CASSLGGRAGKEQYF.

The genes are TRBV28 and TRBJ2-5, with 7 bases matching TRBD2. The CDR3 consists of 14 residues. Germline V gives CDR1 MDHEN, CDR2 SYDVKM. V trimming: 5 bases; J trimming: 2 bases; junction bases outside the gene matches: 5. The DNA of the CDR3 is TGTGCCAGCAGTGGGGGGGTGGCACAAGAGACCCAGTACTTC. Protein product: CASSGGVAQETQYF.